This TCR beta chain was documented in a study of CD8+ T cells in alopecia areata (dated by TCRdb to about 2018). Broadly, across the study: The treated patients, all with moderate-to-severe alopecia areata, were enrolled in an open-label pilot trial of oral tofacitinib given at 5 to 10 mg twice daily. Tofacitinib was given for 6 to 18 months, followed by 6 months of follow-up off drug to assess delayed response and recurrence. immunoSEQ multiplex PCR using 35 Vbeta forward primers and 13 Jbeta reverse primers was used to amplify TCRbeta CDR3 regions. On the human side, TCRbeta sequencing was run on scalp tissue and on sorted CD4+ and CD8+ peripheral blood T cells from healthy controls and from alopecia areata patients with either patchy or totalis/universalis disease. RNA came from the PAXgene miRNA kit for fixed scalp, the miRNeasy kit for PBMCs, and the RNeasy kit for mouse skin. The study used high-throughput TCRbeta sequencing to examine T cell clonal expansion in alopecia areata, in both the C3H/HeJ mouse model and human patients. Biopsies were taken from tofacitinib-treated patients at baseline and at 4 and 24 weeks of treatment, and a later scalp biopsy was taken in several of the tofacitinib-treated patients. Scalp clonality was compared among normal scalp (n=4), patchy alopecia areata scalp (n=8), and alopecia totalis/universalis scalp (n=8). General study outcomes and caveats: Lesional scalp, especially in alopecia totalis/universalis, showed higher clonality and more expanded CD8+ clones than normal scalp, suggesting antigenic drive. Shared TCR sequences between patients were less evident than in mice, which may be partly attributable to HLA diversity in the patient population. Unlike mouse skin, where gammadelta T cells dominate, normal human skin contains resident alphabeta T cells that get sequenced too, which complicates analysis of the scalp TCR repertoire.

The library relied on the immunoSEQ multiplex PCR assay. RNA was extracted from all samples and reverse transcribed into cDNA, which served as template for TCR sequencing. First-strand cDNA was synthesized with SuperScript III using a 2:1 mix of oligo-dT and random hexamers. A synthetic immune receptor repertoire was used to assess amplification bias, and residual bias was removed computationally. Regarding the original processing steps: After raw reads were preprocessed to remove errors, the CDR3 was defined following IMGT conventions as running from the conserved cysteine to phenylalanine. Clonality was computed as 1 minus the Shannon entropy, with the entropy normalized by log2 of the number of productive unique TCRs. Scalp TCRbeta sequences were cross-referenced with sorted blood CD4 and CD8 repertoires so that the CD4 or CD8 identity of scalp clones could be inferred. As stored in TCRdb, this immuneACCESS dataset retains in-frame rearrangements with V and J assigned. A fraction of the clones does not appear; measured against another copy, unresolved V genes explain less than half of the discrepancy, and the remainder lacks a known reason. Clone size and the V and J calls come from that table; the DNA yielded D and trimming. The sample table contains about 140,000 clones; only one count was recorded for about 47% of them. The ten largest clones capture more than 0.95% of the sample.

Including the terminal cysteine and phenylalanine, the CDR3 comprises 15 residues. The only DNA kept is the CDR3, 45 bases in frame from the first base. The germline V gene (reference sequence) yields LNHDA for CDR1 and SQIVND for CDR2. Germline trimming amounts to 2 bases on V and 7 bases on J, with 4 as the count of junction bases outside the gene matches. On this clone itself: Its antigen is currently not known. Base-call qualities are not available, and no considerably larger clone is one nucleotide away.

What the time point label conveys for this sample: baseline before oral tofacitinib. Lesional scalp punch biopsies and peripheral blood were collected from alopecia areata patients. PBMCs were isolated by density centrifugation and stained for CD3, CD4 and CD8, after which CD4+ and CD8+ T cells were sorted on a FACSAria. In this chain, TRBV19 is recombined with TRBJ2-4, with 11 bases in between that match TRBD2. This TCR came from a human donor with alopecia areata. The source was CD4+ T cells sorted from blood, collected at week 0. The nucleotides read TGTGCCAGTAGTATAAGGGCTAGCGGGAGGAACATTCAGTACTTC. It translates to CASSIRASGRNIQYF.